These 24 T cell receptor beta chains were sequenced from one sample in a study of lymphopenia after photon versus proton radiotherapy. Produced via immunoSEQ multiplex PCR; TCRdb's table is partial and in-frame only. Here the sample spans around 25,000 clones, approximately 84% being singletons. Source: peripheral blood, taken from a patient treated with photon-based radiotherapy. These TCRs come from a middle-aged man with gastric cancer.

The genes are TRBV12-1 and TRBJ1-5. TRBV12-1 is assigned pseudogene status. The CDR3 is 18 residues long. The CDR3 nucleotides read TGTGCCAGCAGCTTTGCACCTCAGGTGGGACCCAGCAATCAGCCCCAGCATTTT. It codes for CASSFAPQVGPSNQPQHF.

This sequence joins TRBV6-5 and TRBJ1-5, with D possibly matching TRBD1 (6 bases). This CDR3 spans 13 amino acids. CDR1 is MNHEY, CDR2 SVGAGI, per germline. Trimming removed 8 bases from V and 4 bases from J, with 12 bases in between. CDR3 sequence reads: CASGERGNQPQHF. DNA of the CDR3: TGTGCCAGCGGTGAAAGGGGGAATCAGCCCCAGCATTTT.

The rearrangement links TRBV10-3 to TRBJ1-1; a possible D gene is TRBD1 (5 bases). Germline-derived CDR1 and CDR2 are ENHRY and SYGVKD. V was pared by 3 bases and J by 8 bases, with 13 bases between. The CDR3 extends over 13 amino acids. CDR3 region: CAISDSSRDEAFF. In DNA form, the CDR3 reads TGTGCCATCAGTGACTCCTCCAGGGACGAAGCTTTCTTT.

As to this clone: At one end the junction does not follow the germline gene, possibly because of a read error. The rearrangement uses TRBV7-9 and TRBJ2-7; 7 bases are shared with TRBD1. Per the germline V gene, CDR1 is SEHNR and CDR2 is FQNEAQ (reference sequence). The CDR3 spans 15 residues. The CDR3 DNA reads as TGTGCCAGCAGCAGTATGGGGGCCGGGACAGCAAATTTGGTCTTC. It is translated as CASSSMGAGTANLVF.

The genes are TRBV7-9 and TRBJ1-1, with D unclear. V was clipped by 8 bases and J by 5 bases, with 9 bases between them. The CDR3 consists of 11 residues. In germline, CDR1 is SEHNR, CDR2 FQNEAQ (reference sequence). CDR3: CASAPRTEAFF. The DNA of the CDR3 is TGTGCCAGCGCCCCCCGGACTGAAGCTTTCTTT. The full variable domain, its missing parts supplied by reference TRBV7-9 and TRBJ1-1, is DTGVSQNPRHKITKRGQNVTFRCDPISEHNRLYWYRQTLGQGPEFLTYFQNEAQLEKSRLLSDRFSAERPKGSFSTLEIQRTEQGDSAMYLCASAPRTEAFFGQGTRLTVV.

The chain carries TRBV5-1 and TRBJ1-1; possibly TRBD1 for D (6 bases). This CDR3 has 13 residues. Germline V gene lookup returns CDR1 SGHRS and CDR2 YFSETQ. V gave up 5 bases and J gave up 0 bases, with 8 bases separating them. CDR3 sequence: CASSGGLNTEAFF. The CDR3, as DNA: TGCGCCAGCAGTGGGGGGCTGAACACTGAAGCTTTCTTT.

The chain is built from TRBV2 and TRBJ1-1, with D perhaps TRBD1 (5 bases). CDR1 SNHLY and CDR2 FYNNEI come from the germline V gene. The CDR3 totals 13 residues. V lost 5 bases and J 7 bases, leaving 14 bases between the germline ends. CDR3 amino acids: CASSPVVGHEAFF. The CDR3 DNA is TGTGCCAGCAGTCCAGTCGTGGGGCATGAAGCTTTCTTT.

The chain has TRBV2 and TRBJ2-5; 9 bases fit TRBD2. The junction had 5 bases not matched to a gene; V was cut back by 8 bases and J by 1 base. In germline, CDR1 is SNHLY, CDR2 FYNNEI. This CDR3 is built from 14 residues. CDR3 protein: CASLAGYLQETQYF. Here the CDR3 DNA reads TGTGCCAGCCTAGCGGGGTACCTCCAAGAGACCCAGTACTTC.

The chain links TRBV25-1 to TRBJ1-1, with D tentatively TRBD1 (5 bases). CDR1 and CDR2 from the germline V gene are MGHDK and SYGVNS. Trimming shortened V by 7 bases and J by 7 bases, and 16 bases separated the two germline ends. This CDR3 has 13 residues. The CDR3 DNA reads as TGTGCCAGCACCCCTGGGGCGAACGGTGAAGCTTTCTTT. Its protein product is CASTPGANGEAFF.

The J gene is TRBJ1-6, the V gene TRBV5-6, with D maybe TRBD1 (6 bases). V lost 4 bases and J 5 bases, leaving 16 bases between the germline ends. Germline CDR1 is SGHDT and CDR2 is YYEEEE. The CDR3 is made up of 16 amino acids. Written as DNA, the CDR3 is TGTGCCAGCAGCCACTTGGCCGGGGGCCATAATTCACCCCTCCACTTT. The encoded protein is CASSHLAGGHNSPLHF. The full variable domain, rest sourced from reference TRBV5-6 and TRBJ1-6, is DAGVTQSPTHLIKTRGQQVTLRCSPKSGHDTVSWYQQALGQGPQFIFQYYEEEERQRGNFPDRFSGHQFPNYSSELNVNALLLGDSALYLCASSHLAGGHNSPLHFGNGTRLTVT.

The CDR3 region is CASRRPEGTGYTF. CDR3 coding DNA: TGTGCCAGCAGGAGGCCCGAGGGCACTGGCTACACCTTC. The chain combines TRBV9 with TRBJ1-2; no clear D gene. V was pared by 5 bases and J by 7 bases, with 15 bases between. The CDR3 consists of 13 residues. Germline assignment: CDR1 SGDLS and CDR2 YYNGEE.

The V gene is TRBV18, the J gene TRBJ2-5, with TRBD2 identical over 7 bases. The junction had 9 bases not matched to a gene; V was cut back by 6 bases and J by 2 bases. Germline V gene data show CDR1 as KGHSH and CDR2 as LQKENI. The CDR3 has 15 residues. As DNA, the CDR3 is TGTGCCAGCTCCACCAATGGGGGGGATCAAGAGACCCAGTACTTC. This translates into CASSTNGGDQETQYF.

V gene TRBV18 combines with J gene TRBJ2-1, with 8 bases identical to TRBD1. J gave up 6 bases and V 7 bases, and 5 bases lay outside the gene matches. CDR1 is KGHSH and CDR2 is LQKENI in the germline V gene. The CDR3 totals 13 residues. CDR3 nucleotides: TGTGCCAGCTGGGGACAGGAAGGCAATGAGCAGTTCTTC. It codes for CASWGQEGNEQFF.

The chain has TRBV7-2 and TRBJ2-7; 8 bases fit TRBD1. The CDR3 runs to 14 residues. The V gene end was trimmed by 5 bases and the J gene end by 2 bases; junction bases not matched to a gene: 5. Looked up from germline, CDR1 is SGHTA and CDR2 is FQGNSA. DNA for the CDR3: TGTGCCAGCAGCCTGGGACAGGCAGCCTACGAGCAGTACTTC. This codes for CASSLGQAAYEQYF.

The chain recombines TRBV19 with TRBJ2-5; a weak D match, TRBD2 (6 bases). The J call is uncertain, as TRBJ2-7 better fits the DNA end. The CDR3 sequence is 15 residues long. Germline V gene data show CDR1 as LNHDA and CDR2 as SQIVND (reference sequence). This chain's CDR3 is CASSIGGGGSYEQYF. CDR3 DNA sequence: TGTGCCAGTAGTATTGGGGGAGGTGGTTCCTACGAGCAGTACTTC.

This clone has just one count. For the CDR3, the DNA is TGTGCCAGCAGCTTAGCCACGATGCGACTCCGTTCCTACAATGAGCAGTTCTTC. Protein: CASSLATMRLRSYNEQFF. This chain joins TRBV7-9 and TRBJ2-1; no clear D gene. The CDR3 loop spans 18 amino acids. Trimming left V 0 bases short and J 1 base short, with 16 bases between. From germline, CDR1 is SEHNR and CDR2 FQNEAQ (reference sequence).

This clone was counted only a few times. The CDR3 nucleotides read TGTGCCACCAGCAGATCTAATGAAAAACTGTTTTTT. The encoded protein is CATSRSNEKLFF. The chain couples TRBV15 to TRBJ1-4; D remains ambiguous. Germline V CDR1 and CDR2: LNHNV, YYDKDF (reference sequence). CDR3 size: 12 residues. Trimming took 2 bases from V and 3 from J, leaving 1 base between them.

The chain couples TRBV5-5 to TRBJ1-1; no firm D call. CDR1 is SGHKS and CDR2 is YYEKEE in the germline V gene (reference sequence). V lost 3 bases and J lost 0, with 9 bases in between. This CDR3 contains 14 residues. The CDR3 here is CASSSDGLNTEAFF. The CDR3 DNA reads as TGTGCCAGCAGCTCGGATGGGTTGAACACTGAAGCTTTCTTT.

This clone showed up just once. The gene calls are TRBV13 and TRBJ1-1; no firm D call. V lost 5 bases to trimming and J lost 1 base, with 17 bases between them. This CDR3 contains 16 residues. Germline values: CDR1 PRHDT, CDR2 FYEKMQ (reference sequence). DNA of the CDR3: TGTGCCAGCAGCGCCCTCCGCCGCGAGGCGAACACTGAAGCTTTCTTT. Translating it yields CASSALRREANTEAFF.

The chain recombines TRBV20-1 with TRBJ1-3; unclear D gene. The V end was cut by 3 bases, the J end by 8 bases, with 8 bases between. The CDR3 covers 11 residues. Germline V CDR1 and CDR2: DFQATT, SNEGSKA (reference sequence). In DNA, the CDR3 is TGCAGTGCTAGGAGTGAGGACACCATATATTTT. Translation: CSARSEDTIYF.

J is TRBJ2-7 and V is TRBV27, with D possibly TRBD2 on 6 matching bases. Trimming removed 0 bases at V and 2 bases at J, with 14 bases between. The CDR3 sequence is 16 residues long. The germline V gene has CDR1 MNHEY and CDR2 SMNVEV (reference sequence). CDR3: CASSLSPGGAAYEQYF. CDR3 coding DNA: TGTGCCAGCAGTTTATCCCCAGGCGGGGCTGCCTACGAGCAGTACTTC.

The V call is TRBV9, the J call TRBJ2-2; D gene unclear. The CDR3 has 13 amino acids. Trimming cost V 2 bases and J 5 bases, with 7 bases left between them. Germline assignment: CDR1 SGDLS and CDR2 YYNGEE. CDR3 sequence reads: CASSVRPTGELFF. The CDR3 region has the DNA TGTGCCAGCAGCGTCCGGCCTACCGGGGAGCTGTTTTTT.

This chain connects TRBV11-1 to TRBJ2-7; tentatively, D is TRBD1 or TRBD2 (5 bases each). Germline V gene data show CDR1 as SGHAT and CDR2 as FQDESV (reference sequence). The V end was cut by 5 bases, the J end by 3 bases, with 11 bases between. There are 13 residues in the CDR3. Here the CDR3 DNA reads TGTGCCAGCAGCACCGGGGCCAACTACGAGCAGTACTTC. Translated: CASSTGANYEQYF.

The genes are TRBV11-2 and TRBJ2-2; D unresolved. The CDR3 sequence is 16 residues long. Between the trimmed V and J ends, which lost 0 bases and 0 bases, there was a span of 8 bases. Looked up from germline, CDR1 is SGHAT and CDR2 is FQNNGV. CDR3 DNA: TGTGCCAGCAGCTTAGAGCGGCAGTCGAACACCGGGGAGCTGTTTTTT. It codes for CASSLERQSNTGELFF.